Included here is one T cell receptor beta chain sequence, with context. What it binds is not known. This entry comes from a study of cytomegalovirus exposure and HLA in healthy donors. General study results and limits: Rare TCR sequences dominated, though some public TCRs recurred in many donors. Researchers reported that a few CMV-associated chains were confirmed in vitro as CMV antigen-specific.

Researchers ran the PCR with 60 Vbeta and 13 Jbeta primers. The repertoire was sequenced with immunoSEQ multiplex PCR; TCRdb's copy has only in-frame clones and lacks some. The sample lists approximately 180,000 clones; roughly 80% were seen once. Trimming took 7 bases from V and 3 from J; bases not matched to a gene: 6. Germline values: CDR1 LNHDA, CDR2 SQIVND (reference sequence). The CDR3 runs to 13 residues. The clonotype comes from a woman in her late teens or twenties in good health and CMV-seronegative. This chain uses TRBV19 with TRBJ2-7; 7 positions match TRBD2. Source material: PBMCs. CDR3 nucleotide sequence: TGTGCCAGTACCCCGGCGGGGGTCTACGAGCAGTACTTC. This translates into CASTPAGVYEQYF.